One and the same sample provided the 25 T cell receptor beta chains below, sequenced in a study of cytomegalovirus exposure and HLA in healthy donors. Profiled with immunoSEQ multiplex PCR; TCRdb holds only in-frame clones, not every one. Of 300,000 to 450,000 clones listed, 86% are singletons. The sequencing input was PBMCs. These TCRs come from a young woman in good health and CMV-seronegative.

CDR3 coding DNA: TGCGCCAGCAGCAAGGGACAGGGGGGCTATGGCTACACCTTC. Translating it yields CASSKGQGGYGYTF. The V call is TRBV5-1, the J call TRBJ1-2; TRBD1 aligns across 11 bases. The CDR3 has 14 amino acids. The junction had 3 bases not matched to a gene; V was cut back by 4 bases and J by 4 bases. CDR1 SGHRS and CDR2 YFSETQ come from the germline V gene.

This clone was detected a few times. The chain combines TRBV6-1 with TRBJ2-7; maybe TRBD2 (7 bases). There are 15 residues in the CDR3. The V end was cut by 0 bases, the J end by 2 bases, with 11 bases between. Germline V gene lookup returns CDR1 MNHNS and CDR2 SASEGT. In nucleotides, the CDR3 is TGTGCCAGCAGTGAAGCGGCGGGGGCCCCCTACGAGCAGTACTTC. It encodes CASSEAAGAPYEQYF.

The chain combines TRBV6-1 with TRBJ1-1, with 9 positions matching TRBD1. This CDR3 spans 14 amino acids. Germline trimming cut 7 bases from V and 6 bases from J; bases unmatched to any gene: 9. CDR1 MNHNS and CDR2 SASEGT come from the germline V gene. CDR3 nucleotides: TGTGCCAGCACCTCGGACAGGGGAAGACCTGAAGCTTTCTTT. Amino acid sequence: CASTSDRGRPEAFF.

The CDR3 sequence is CASSNGQGMNTEAFF. The CDR3, as DNA: TGTGCCAGCTCAAACGGACAGGGAATGAACACTGAAGCTTTCTTT. The chain uses TRBV18 and TRBJ1-1; TRBD1 aligns across 8 bases. The CDR3 contains 15 residues. J lost 0 bases, V lost 5 bases, and 5 bases had no gene match. The germline gives CDR1 KGHSH, CDR2 LQKENI.

The chain employs TRBV7-9 and TRBJ2-2, with D perhaps TRBD1 (5 bases). V lost 10 bases, J lost 4 bases, and 10 bases lay in between. The germline V gene has CDR1 SEHNR and CDR2 FQNEAQ (reference sequence). The CDR3 length is 12 residues. CDR3 nucleotide sequence: TGTGCCAATCAGGGATTCACCGGGGAGCTGTTTTTT. Its protein is CANQGFTGELFF.

The chain employs TRBV18 and TRBJ2-6; 9 bases map to TRBD1. Trimming cost V 3 bases and J 6 bases; bases outside gene matches: 3. CDR1 and CDR2 (germline): KGHSH, LQKENI. The CDR3 totals 15 residues. The CDR3: CASSPGTGMANVLTF. CDR3 DNA sequence: TGTGCCAGCTCACCGGGGACAGGGATGGCCAACGTCCTGACTTTC.

This chain uses TRBV28 with TRBJ2-1, with D possibly TRBD2 on 5 matching bases. V lost 2 bases and J 5 bases, leaving 16 bases between the germline ends. The CDR3 covers 16 residues. Per germline, CDR1 MDHEN and CDR2 SYDVKM. The CDR3 sequence is CASSLMRAGWNNEQFF. The CDR3 nucleotides are TGTGCCAGCAGTTTAATGCGGGCGGGTTGGAACAATGAGCAGTTCTTC.

V gene TRBV5-6 combines with J gene TRBJ2-7; TRBD1 agrees at 7 bases. The germline V gene has CDR1 SGHDT and CDR2 YYEEEE. V trimming: 1 base; J trimming: 2 bases; junction bases outside the gene matches: 12. The length of the CDR3 is 17 residues. Here the CDR3 DNA reads TGTGCCAGCAGCTTGCGTCGGACAGGACCTACACCCTACGAGCAGTACTTC. Translation gives CASSLRRTGPTPYEQYF. The entire variable domain, with the rest obtained from reference TRBV5-6 and TRBJ2-7, is as follows: DAGVTQSPTHLIKTRGQQVTLRCSPKSGHDTVSWYQQALGQGPQFIFQYYEEEERQRGNFPDRFSGHQFPNYSSELNVNALLLGDSALYLCASSLRRTGPTPYEQYFGPGTRLTVT.

The rearrangement links TRBV28 to TRBJ1-3; the D is unclear. CDR3 length equals 15 residues. The V and J ends lost 3 bases and 0 bases respectively, with 9 bases between them. Germline V gene sequence: CDR1 MDHEN, CDR2 SYDVKM. CDR3 region: CASSFLPHSGNTIYF. The CDR3 DNA follows: TGTGCCAGCAGTTTTCTACCCCACTCTGGAAACACCATATATTTT.

The chain has TRBV10-3 and TRBJ2-7; 10 bases agree with TRBD1. The trim removed 4 bases at V and 5 bases at J, leaving 5 bases unmatched. Germline V gives CDR1 ENHRY, CDR2 SYGVKD. CDR3 length: 14 amino acids. CDR3 nucleotide sequence: TGTGCCATCAGTGGGGGACAGGGGACACACGAGCAGTACTTC. Translating gives CAISGGQGTHEQYF.

This sequence joins TRBV6-1 and TRBJ2-3, with 12 positions matching TRBD2. The CDR3 consists of 18 residues. The V and J ends lost 2 bases and 5 bases, in that order; junction bases with no gene match: 11. Per germline, CDR1 MNHNS and CDR2 SASEGT. CDR3 in DNA: TGTGCCAGCAGTGAATCTAGCGGGGGGGCCAGTCTGGTAGATACGCAGTATTTT. It is translated as CASSESSGGASLVDTQYF.

The chain joins TRBV6-5 to TRBJ1-1, with D unclear. V lost 0 bases and J 7 bases, leaving 9 bases between the germline ends. CDR1 and CDR2 (germline): MNHEY, SVGAGI. The CDR3 totals 13 residues. The CDR3 coding sequence is TGTGCCAGCAGTTACTCAGAGACAAATGAAGCTTTCTTT. Translated, it gives CASSYSETNEAFF.

The chain uses TRBV6-4 and TRBJ1-1; TRBD1 agrees at 7 bases. The V gene end was trimmed by 3 bases and the J gene end by 6 bases; junction bases not matched to a gene: 7. Germline lookup yields CDR1 MRHNA and CDR2 SNTAGT. The CDR3 is 14 residues long. CDR3 coding DNA: TGTGCCAGCAGTGAAATAGAGGGGGCGGCTGAAGCTTTCTTT. Translation: CASSEIEGAAEAFF.

This chain connects TRBV27 to TRBJ1-1; D remains ambiguous. The CDR3 loop spans 15 amino acids. Trimming removed 0 bases at V and 1 base at J, with 9 bases between. CDR1 and CDR2 from the germline V gene are MNHEY and SMNVEV (reference sequence). CDR3 sequence reads: CASSLSHSQNTEAFF. Here the CDR3 DNA reads TGTGCCAGCAGTTTATCACACAGCCAGAACACTGAAGCTTTCTTT.

The V call is TRBV2, the J call TRBJ1-2; tentatively, D is TRBD1 (5 bases). V gave up 8 bases and J gave up 1 base, with 14 bases separating them. There are 14 residues in the CDR3. Germline values: CDR1 SNHLY, CDR2 FYNNEI. This chain's CDR3 is CASARDSYNYGYTF. The CDR3 DNA is TGTGCCAGCGCCCGGGACTCCTATAACTATGGCTACACCTTC.

This clone turned up a few times. The sample contains more than one DNA sequence encoding this CDR3. The chain employs TRBV7-2 and TRBJ2-1, with D possibly matching TRBD2 (5 bases). Germline V gene data show CDR1 as SGHTA and CDR2 as FQGNSA. The CDR3 runs 12 residues. V shed 3 bases and J shed 8 bases, with 8 bases lying between them. CDR3 DNA: TGTGCCAGCAGCTTCAGGCGGGATGAGCAGTTCTTC. It codes for CASSFRRDEQFF.

This chain joins TRBV14 and TRBJ2-1; possibly TRBD1 for D (7 bases). This CDR3 has 18 amino acids. Germline V CDR1 and CDR2: SGHDN, FVKESK. V lost 6 bases to trimming and J lost 5 bases, with 26 bases between them. The CDR3 DNA sequence: TGTGCCAGCAGTTTCGACAGGGTCGGAGGGAGTGGGCACAATGAGCAGTTCTTC. Its translation: CASSFDRVGGSGHNEQFF.

The chain carries TRBV25-1 and TRBJ2-2; D not resolved. Trimming pared 7 bases from V and 6 bases from J, leaving 6 bases between. The CDR3 is 11 residues long. The germline V gene encodes CDR1 MGHDK and CDR2 SYGVNS. The CDR3 reads CASTSAGELFF. The DNA for the CDR3 is TGTGCCAGCACAAGCGCCGGGGAGCTGTTTTTT.

The CDR3 reads CASHQGAEAFF. CDR3 nucleotide sequence: TGTGCCAGTCATCAGGGGGCAGAAGCTTTCTTT. The V gene is TRBV25-1, the J gene TRBJ1-1; 8 bases are shared with TRBD1. Germline V gives CDR1 MGHDK, CDR2 SYGVNS. This CDR3 spans 11 amino acids. The trim removed 9 bases at V and 8 bases at J, leaving 5 bases unmatched.

V is TRBV2 and J is TRBJ2-1, with 9 bases matching TRBD2. V lost 8 bases to trimming and J lost 2 bases; unmatched junction nucleotides: 4. The CDR3 spans 14 residues. Germline V lookup: CDR1 SNHLY, CDR2 FYNNEI. CDR3 protein: CASDSGGPYNEQFF. The CDR3 region has the DNA TGTGCCAGCGATAGCGGGGGTCCCTACAATGAGCAGTTCTTC.

The chain combines TRBV5-1 with TRBJ2-7, with D hard to call. Between the trimmed V and J ends, which lost 0 bases and 6 bases, there was a span of 7 bases. This CDR3 region has 12 residues. The germline CDR1 and CDR2 sequences are SGHRS and YFSETQ. The CDR3 spells CASSLDRSEQYF. In nucleotides, the CDR3 is TGCGCCAGCAGCTTGGACAGATCCGAGCAGTACTTC.

The chain employs TRBV10-3 and TRBJ2-3; TRBD2 might be the D (6 bases). Per the germline V gene, CDR1 is ENHRY and CDR2 is SYGVKD. V gave up 8 bases and J gave up 4 bases, with 10 bases separating them. This CDR3 has 12 amino acids. As DNA, the CDR3 is TGTGCCATCCGGGACTCTGCAGATACGCAGTATTTT. This gives the protein CAIRDSADTQYF.

The chain recombines TRBV13 with TRBJ1-4; a weak D match, TRBD1 (6 bases). V shed 5 bases and J shed 4 bases, with 20 bases lying between them. The germline V gene encodes CDR1 PRHDT and CDR2 FYEKMQ (reference sequence). CDR3 size: 17 residues. The CDR3 loop reads CASSRRQGLTFNEKLFF. The DNA of the CDR3 is TGTGCCAGCAGCCGACGGCAGGGGTTGACCTTTAATGAAAAACTGTTTTTT.

The V call is TRBV5-1, the J call TRBJ2-3; 7 bases fit TRBD1. The CDR3 has 14 amino acids. Germline-derived CDR1 and CDR2 are SGHRS and YFSETQ. The ends lost 9 bases at V and 6 bases at J; junction bases unmatched: 13. CDR3 loop: CAISGGSPGDTQYF. As DNA, the CDR3 is TGCGCCATTTCAGGGGGAAGTCCAGGTGATACGCAGTATTTT.

With regard to this clone: Additional DNA sequences in this sample encode the identical CDR3. V usage is TRBV2 and J usage is TRBJ1-1; weak D call: TRBD1 (6 bases). CDR3 length: 15 residues. Germline V lookup: CDR1 SNHLY, CDR2 FYNNEI. Trimming stripped 3 bases from V and 5 bases from J, with 16 bases between. The CDR3 coding sequence is TGTGCCAGCAGTGACGTGGGGGCCCAGGGGACTGAAGCTTTCTTT. Its translation is CASSDVGAQGTEAFF.